This entry is about one T cell receptor (beta chain). No cognate antigen has been identified for it. Sequenced on a NextSeq 550. The Human TCR Profiling Kit (MiLaboratory) was used to make UMI-labeled 5' RACE TRB cDNA libraries. The full amount of extracted RNA was used for cDNA synthesis, and the full amount of resulting cDNA was used for PCR amplification. Libraries were prepared in parallel with an identical number of PCR cycles. The authors' analysis ran thus. With a minimum of two reads required per UMI, MIGEC and MiXCR pulled out about 50,000 +/- 9,200 unique UMI-labeled TRB cDNA molecules from each library. On average, each library contained approximately 40,000 +/- 10,000 functional in-frame TRB CDR3 nucleotide clonotypes without stop codons. After downsampling to 5000 UMI-labeled TRB molecules per sample, diversity metrics, including normalized Shannon-Wiener and Chao1, were computed in VDJtools. VDJtools computed clonotype-size-weighted physicochemical properties of the central five CDR3 residues: interaction energy, strength, volume and Kidera factor 4. TCRdb reprocessed the reads and lists each CDR3 protein sequence as a single entry, with no DNA. TCRdb, rather than the study authors, made the V and J calls. The sample's records list around 110,000 distinct CDR3 sequences. The ten largest make up 0.3% to 0.45% of the sample.

This entry belongs to a study of CXCR3-negative and CXCR3-positive naive CD8 T cells (dated by TCRdb to between 2018 and 2021). General notes on the study: In total, some 140 million TRB reads were obtained, which works out to roughly 1.5 +/- 0.3 million reads per library. The TRBV-TRBJ cluster analysis covered naive subsets from a handful of donors and memory cells from 3 donors. Data from ten to twelve donors, pooled across two independent experiments, went into the diversity and physicochemical repertoire analyses.

For every CD8+ T cell subset, 300,000 cells were flow-sorted straight into RLT lysis buffer, and each subset was sorted in triplicate. To keep memory contaminants out, a stringent definition of naive CD8+ T cells was applied: CD45RO-CCR7+CD27+CD95-. Standard density gradient centrifugation was used to isolate peripheral blood mononuclear cells from buffy coats. A FACSAria III was used to flow-sort naive CXCR3-negative and CXCR3-positive CD8+ T cells. An RNeasy Mini Kit was used to extract total RNA from the sorted cells. CDR1 and CDR2 are read off the germline V gene as ENHRY and SYGVKD. Spanning cysteine to phenylalanine, the CDR3 consists of 17 amino acids. No DNA was logged. The research as a whole found: TRB CDR3s from CXCR3-positive naive cells showed higher hydrophobicity (lower Kidera factor 4), lower energy, and higher strength and volume indices than CXCR3-negative naive cells. Both naive subsets had comparably high repertoire diversity, while memory CD8+ T cells had much lower repertoire diversity. Freshly isolated PBMCs were used for most assays because CXCR3 expression partially decreased after cryopreservation. Within the same donor, TRBV-TRBJ usage looked similar between naive CXCR3-negative and CXCR3-positive cells, but memory cells had distinct patterns. Because surface CD5, which has been linked to self-reactivity in mice, was comparable between naive subsets, TCR interaction strength was also inferred from TRB CDR3 physicochemical properties.

This sequence uses TRBV10-3 and TRBJ2-1; TCRdb calls TRBD2, which cannot be checked without DNA. This clonotype was obtained from a human donor in good health. Some clones in this sample may be carry-over from other donors' samples. Sequencing input: naive CXCR3+ CD8+ T cells from blood. Per the publication, the cell subset or site label means: CD45RO-CCR7+CD27+CD95- naive CD8+ T cells expressing CXCR3 (TNR3+). The CDR3 in this case is CAISEIKLAGVHNEQFF.